This TCR beta chain was profiled in a study of Ad26.COV2.S vaccination and SARS-CoV-2 variants. Overall study findings and caveats: Vaccine and placebo recipients had comparable breadth of non-spike TCRs. Possibly, TCR breadth and depth analyses underestimated total T cell responses.

Method: immunoSEQ multiplex PCR; TCRdb's copy keeps in-frame clones and lacks some. The sample lists about 350,000 clones; about 91% were seen once. A word on this clone: Its antigen is unknown.

The CDR3 is 14 residues long. V lost 1 base and J 10 bases, leaving 11 bases between the germline ends. Germline CDR1 SGHVS, CDR2 FQNEAQ. Sequencing used peripheral blood, obtained after recovery from COVID-19. This TCR was recovered from a human donor who had recovered from COVID-19. The chain recombines TRBV7-8 with TRBJ1-6; D ambiguous. CDR3 amino acids: CASSLGDRESPLHF. As DNA, the CDR3 is TGTGCCAGCAGCTTAGGTGATCGTGAATCACCCCTCCACTTT. The full variable domain, with the rest looked up from reference TRBV7-8 and TRBJ1-6, is GAGVSQSPRYKVAKRGQDVALRCDPISGHVSLFWYQQALGQGPEFLTYFQNEAQLDKSGLPSDRFFAERPEGSVSTLKIQRTQQEDSAVYLCASSLGDRESPLHFGNGTRLTVT.